This entry is about one T cell receptor beta chain. This sample is part of a study of cytomegalovirus exposure and HLA in healthy donors. The primer mix had 60 Vbeta and 13 Jbeta primers. Here immunoSEQ multiplex PCR was the method, and the copy in TCRdb shows in-frame clones only, minus some. The sample carries about 110,000 clones, roughly 80% recorded once. This CDR3 is built from 14 residues. Per germline, CDR1 KGHSH and CDR2 LQKENI. Sample: PBMCs. The genes are TRBV18 and TRBJ2-5; a weak D match, TRBD1 (6 bases). The last part of the DNA fits TRBJ2-7 better; the J call may be wrong. The clonotype was recovered from a female donor in good health and CMV-seropositive. DNA of the CDR3: TGTGCCAGCTCGCATACCGGGACAACCTACGAGCAGTACTTC. Amino acids: CASSHTGTTYEQYF.